These 5 T cell receptor beta chains came from one sample sequenced in a study of tumor-infiltrating lymphocytes in primary liver carcinoma. Both blood RNA, taken from unsorted whole blood, and germline DNA were extracted. The researchers produced TCR beta cDNA from roughly 500 ng total RNA with a constant-region primer. Three nested multiplex PCR rounds of slightly modified ARM-PCR generated TCR beta libraries. Running nine to ten cycles apiece, the first two PCR rounds relied on TRBV1-TRBV30 forward primers together with a C-beta reverse primer. TCRdb analysed the multiplex PCR reads with MiXCR anew, one entry per CDR3 protein. The sample lists 300,000 to 400,000 distinct CDR3 sequences, about 65% occurring once. The sample consisted of peripheral blood. The receptors were sampled from a man in his forties with primary liver carcinoma and hepatitis B virus infection.

This clonotype has only one observation. The chain links TRBV7-2 to TRBJ2-7; D possibly corresponds to TRBD1 (5 bases). V was pared by 1 base and J by 0 bases, with 10 bases between. Germline V gives CDR1 SGHTA, CDR2 FQGNSA. The CDR3 consists of 15 residues. The CDR3 here is CASSLGSGSSYEQYF. DNA of the CDR3: TGTGCCAGCAGCTTAGGGTCAGGGTCCTCCTACGAGCAGTACTTC.

The sample holds a few counts of this clonotype. This could be a read error, since a much larger clone is one nucleotide away. V gene TRBV29-1 combines with J gene TRBJ2-2; TRBD1 is a possible D gene (6 bases). Trimming pared 6 bases from V and 1 base from J, leaving 9 bases between. The CDR3 runs 13 residues. Germline V gene sequence: CDR1 SQVTM, CDR2 ANQGSEA. In nucleotides, the CDR3 is TGCAGCGTGGGGGCTTTGAACACCGGGGAGCTGTTTTTT. Encoded protein: CSVGALNTGELFF.

The genes are TRBV5-6 and TRBJ1-2, with unresolved D. The CDR3 loop spans 13 amino acids. V was pared by 0 bases and J by 12 bases, with 15 bases between. Germline loops: CDR1 SGHDT, CDR2 YYEEEE. CDR3 nucleotides: TGTGCCAGCAGCTTGGTTTACTCGAGAGGCCACACCTTC. Encoded protein: CASSLVYSRGHTF.

This clonotype was recorded a few times. The rearrangement links TRBV10-3 to TRBJ2-5, with D perhaps TRBD1 (6 bases). Trimming cost V 6 bases and J 1 base, with 6 bases left between them. The CDR3 is made up of 12 amino acids. In germline, CDR1 is ENHRY, CDR2 SYGVKD. The CDR3 DNA reads TGTGCCATCAGGGACAGCCAAGAGACCCAGTACTTC. Its protein is CAIRDSQETQYF.

On this clonotype: The conserved phenylalanine or tryptophan normally closing the CDR3 is absent here, so this likely arose from a read error. The J gene is TRBJ2-1, the V gene TRBV11-2; TRBD1 matches at 8 bases. J lost 9 bases, V lost 1 base, and 11 bases had no gene match. Germline CDR1 reads SGHAT; CDR2 reads FQNNGV. This CDR3 has 16 residues. CDR3 DNA sequence: TGTGCCAGCAGCTTAGTCCCCAGGCAGGGGGCTGGTGAGCAGTTCTCC. Translated, it gives CASSLVPRQGAGEQFS.